This T cell receptor beta chain was recorded in a study of cytomegalovirus exposure and HLA in healthy donors. At the level of the study: The roughly 670 first-cohort repertoires shared a platform with the roughly 130 validation repertoires, as reported in a later analysis. Study-wide points: In a later analysis, first-cohort TCR clusters were found to tend to co-occur in the 100 to 150 validation repertoires. For cytomegalovirus status, the classifier reportedly gave diagnoses with high specificity and sensitivity.

Generated by immunoSEQ multiplex PCR, the TCRdb table keeps only in-frame clones and is missing some. The sample holds tens of thousands of clones, roughly 96% seen once. In its sample, this clone was seen once. The antigen remains unidentified. From the 120-subject validation cohort, which was separate from the roughly 700-subject first cohort, the donors were drawn. V lost 2 bases, J lost 5 bases, and 16 bases lay in between. Germline loops: CDR1 MNHNY, CDR2 SVGAGI (reference sequence). CDR3 size: 15 residues. Material for sequencing was PBMCs. The sequence was collected from a man aged 18 to 30 in good health and CMV-seronegative. The gene calls are TRBV6-6 and TRBJ2-7; possible D gene TRBD2, 7 bases. The CDR3 protein is CASSYPGAGVNEQYF. CDR3 nucleotide sequence: TGTGCCAGCAGTTACCCAGGGGCGGGAGTCAACGAGCAGTACTTC.